One and the same sample provided the 17 T cell receptor beta chains below, sequenced in a study of response to subunit inactivated influenza vaccine. One entry per CDR3 protein results from TCRdb running MiXCR on the RT-PCR reads. The sample records 450,000 to 550,000 distinct CDR3 sequences, roughly 27% being singletons. This specimen was CD4+ T cells sorted from PBMCs, taken roughly 5 days after vaccination. Receptors originate from a man between 50 and 59 years old who received an inactivated influenza vaccine.

The rearrangement links TRBV20-1 to TRBJ2-3, with 10 nucleotides matching TRBD1. V lost 3 bases to trimming and J lost 1 base; unmatched junction nucleotides: 7. Per germline, CDR1 DFQATT and CDR2 SNEGSKA (reference sequence). CDR3 length equals 16 residues. In DNA form, the CDR3 reads TGCAGTGCTAGCAAACTGGGACAGGGGCGCACAGATACGCAGTATTTT. This encodes CSASKLGQGRTDTQYF.

This chain links TRBV20-1 with TRBJ2-7; no firm D call. Germline-derived CDR1 and CDR2 are DFQATT and SNEGSKA (reference sequence). Between the trimmed V and J ends, which lost 1 base and 3 bases, there was a span of 13 bases. The CDR3 loop spans 14 amino acids. CDR3: CSARVRSPGYEQYF. CDR3 DNA: TGCAGTGCTAGAGTTCGCAGTCCAGGCTACGAGCAGTACTTC.

The rearrangement links TRBV9 to TRBJ2-5, with a tentative D call TRBD1 (6 bases). The CDR3 has 14 residues. Germline V CDR1 and CDR2: SGDLS, YYNGEE. Trimming left V 2 bases short and J 0 bases short, with 8 bases between. In DNA form, the CDR3 reads TGTGCCAGCAGCGTTGGACAGTACCAAGAGACCCAGTACTTC. Amino acids: CASSVGQYQETQYF. The whole variable domain, remainder taken from reference TRBV9 and TRBJ2-5, is DSGVTQTPKHLITATGQRVTLRCSPRSGDLSVYWYQQSLDQGLQFLIQYYNGEERAKGNILERFSAQQFPDLHSELNLSSLELGDSALYFCASSVGQYQETQYFGPGTRLLVL.

The chain recombines TRBV20-1 with TRBJ2-1; perhaps TRBD2 as D (5 bases). The V end lost 5 bases, the J end lost 1 base, and 18 bases lay between the germline ends. CDR3 length equals 16 residues. Germline V gene data show CDR1 as DFQATT and CDR2 as SNEGSKA (reference sequence). CDR3 sequence reads: CSASFSLGQSYNEQFF. DNA of the CDR3: TGCAGTGCTTCCTTCTCACTAGGGCAGTCCTACAATGAGCAGTTCTTC.

This clonotype was seen a handful of times. V and J are TRBV4-3 and TRBJ2-4; TRBD2 agrees at 7 bases. The CDR3 consists of 13 residues. With 0 bases clipped from V and 7 bases from J, the junction kept 0 bases outside the gene matches. Germline V gene sequence: CDR1 LGHNA, CDR2 YSLEER. The CDR3 DNA reads as TGCGCCAGCAGCCAAGAGGGGGGGAACATTCAGTACTTC. Translation: CASSQEGGNIQYF.

This chain joins TRBV19 and TRBJ1-2, with D possibly matching TRBD1 (5 bases). Germline V gene lookup returns CDR1 LNHDA and CDR2 SQIVND (reference sequence). The V gene lost 6 bases and the J gene lost 7 bases, with 12 bases spanning the gap. This CDR3 is built from 12 residues. CDR3 nucleotide sequence: TGTGCCAGTAGGTCGGACACCGGTGGCTACACCTTC. Residues: CASRSDTGGYTF.

V usage is TRBV18 and J usage is TRBJ2-7, with 10 nucleotides matching TRBD1. After removal of 0 bases from V and 6 bases from J, the junction contained 5 bases not matched to a gene. There are 15 residues in the CDR3. Germline V CDR1 and CDR2: KGHSH, LQKENI. The CDR3 DNA reads TGTGCCAGCTCACCACCGGGACAGGGGCCATCCGAGCAGTACTTC. Its translation is CASSPPGQGPSEQYF.

This clonotype was found a few times. This chain connects TRBV6-5 to TRBJ1-3; 7 bases match TRBD1. This CDR3 region has 19 residues. Unmatched junction bases numbered 14, after V lost 2 bases and J lost 1 base. Germline V gene sequence: CDR1 MNHEY, CDR2 SVGAGI. CDR3 sequence reads: CASSYEGAKDFLSGNTIYF. CDR3 sequence (DNA): TGTGCCAGCAGTTACGAGGGGGCCAAAGATTTTTTATCTGGAAACACCATATATTTT.

This clonotype was seen more than once but under ten times. The chain is built from TRBV12-3 or TRBV12-4 and TRBJ1-6; 8 bases are a match to TRBD1. V gave up 2 bases and J gave up 10 bases; unmatched junction bases: 4. The CDR3 extends over 14 amino acids. The CDR3 region is CASSLTGGGSPLHF. The CDR3 region has the DNA TGTGCCAGCAGTTTAACAGGGGGTGGATCACCCCTCCACTTT.

The chain uses TRBV19 and TRBJ2-1; D not resolved. CDR1 is LNHDA, CDR2 SQIVND, per germline (reference sequence). This CDR3 has 13 amino acids. Trimming removed 1 base from V and 5 bases from J, with 6 bases in between. CDR3 DNA: TGTGCCAGTAGTATAGTTCTGGACAATGAGCAGTTCTTC. As protein: CASSIVLDNEQFF. The full variable domain, completed using reference TRBV19 and TRBJ2-1, is DGGITQSPKYLFRKEGQNVTLSCEQNLNHDAMYWYRQDPGQGLRLIYYSQIVNDFQKGDIAEGYSVSREKKESFPLTVTSAQKNPTAFYLCASSIVLDNEQFFGPGTRLTVL.

This clonotype was found a few times. The CDR3 DNA reads TGTGCCAGCAGTGAAGTCTCTGCAGGGAGGGAGACCCAGTACTTC. Protein sequence: CASSEVSAGRETQYF. This sequence joins TRBV6-1 and TRBJ2-5, with D tentatively TRBD2 (6 bases). The CDR3 spans 15 residues. Trimming cost V 1 base and J 5 bases, with 14 bases left between them. Germline loops: CDR1 MNHNS, CDR2 SASEGT.

This clonotype came up many times. This chain links TRBV15 with TRBJ2-7, with 7 bases matching TRBD2. Germline V CDR1 and CDR2: LNHNV, YYDKDF (reference sequence). CDR3 length equals 16 residues. Trimming took 2 bases from V and 2 from J; bases not matched to a gene: 9. The CDR3 loop is CATSRNIGTITYEQYF. The CDR3 nucleotides read TGTGCCACCAGCAGAAACATTGGGACTATCACCTACGAGCAGTACTTC.

This clonotype was detected many times. The J gene is TRBJ2-3, the V gene TRBV5-1, with D tentatively TRBD1 (6 bases). Trimming shortened V by 0 bases and J by 2 bases, and 10 bases separated the two germline ends. The CDR3 is 15 residues long. Germline V gene data show CDR1 as SGHRS and CDR2 as YFSETQ. The DNA for the CDR3 is TGCGCCAGCAGCTTGGGACAGGCGAACACAGATACGCAGTATTTT. This codes for CASSLGQANTDTQYF.

The chain employs TRBV5-1 and TRBJ1-4; 8 positions match TRBD1. V lost 1 base and J lost 3; bases outside the gene matches: 8. The CDR3 runs 17 residues. Germline-derived CDR1 and CDR2 are SGHRS and YFSETQ. CDR3 in amino acids: CASSLWGPGQANEKLFF. CDR3 nucleotides: TGCGCCAGCAGCTTGTGGGGACCGGGACAGGCTAATGAAAAACTGTTTTTT.

As DNA, the CDR3 is TGTGCCAGCAGCTTACTCCAAGCTAACTATGGCTACACCTTC. Translation gives CASSLLQANYGYTF. The chain has TRBV7-2 and TRBJ1-2, with unresolved D. The V and J ends lost 2 bases and 0 bases respectively, with 7 bases between them. Germline V gene sequence: CDR1 SGHTA, CDR2 FQGNSA. The CDR3 has 14 residues.

The rearrangement joins TRBV11-2 to TRBJ1-4, with D perhaps TRBD1 (6 bases). CDR1 is SGHAT, CDR2 FQNNGV, per germline. This CDR3 has 14 amino acids. V lost 7 bases to trimming and J lost 7 bases, with 16 bases between them. The DNA of the CDR3 is TGTGCCAGCACCAACCAGGGGAAGCGTGAAAAACTGTTTTTT. It encodes CASTNQGKREKLFF.

This clonotype was seen a few times. This chain joins TRBV7-9 and TRBJ2-1, with D hard to call. Germline CDR1 is SEHNR and CDR2 is FQNEAQ (reference sequence). The CDR3 contains 15 residues. V was pared by 2 bases and J by 0 bases, with 8 bases between. The CDR3 nucleotides are TGTGCCAGCAGCTTACTCCTGAGCTCCTACAATGAGCAGTTCTTC. As protein: CASSLLLSSYNEQFF.